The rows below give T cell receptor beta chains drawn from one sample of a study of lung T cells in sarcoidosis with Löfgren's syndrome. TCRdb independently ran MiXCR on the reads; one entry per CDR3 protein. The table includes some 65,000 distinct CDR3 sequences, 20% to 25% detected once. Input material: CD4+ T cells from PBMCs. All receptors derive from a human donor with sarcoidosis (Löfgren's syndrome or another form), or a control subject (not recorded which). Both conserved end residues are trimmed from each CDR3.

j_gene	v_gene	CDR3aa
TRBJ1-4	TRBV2	ASSEGFSGETNEKLF
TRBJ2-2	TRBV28	ASSRLGTGELF
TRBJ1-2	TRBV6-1	ASHWTANYGYA
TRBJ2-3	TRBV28	ASSRGGSGTDTQY
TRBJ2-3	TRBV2	ASSDRTRTDTQY
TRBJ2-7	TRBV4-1	ASSQAPGSSYEQY
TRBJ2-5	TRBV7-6	ASSSGTGVRETQY
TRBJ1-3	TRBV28	ASSLSPASGNTIY
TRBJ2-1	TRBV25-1	ATSGLAGGPNEQF
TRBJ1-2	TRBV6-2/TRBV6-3	ASSYQGMAGGYT
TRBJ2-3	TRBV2	ASSVGEADTQY
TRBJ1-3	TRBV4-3	ASSQDYSASGNTIY
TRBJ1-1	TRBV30	ARSVQGESTEAF
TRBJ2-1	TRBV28	ASSPPGGYNEQF
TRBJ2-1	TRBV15	ATSSSSLAEAYNGQF
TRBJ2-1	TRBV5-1	ASSPTGADTYNEQF
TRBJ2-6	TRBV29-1	SVLSGANVLT
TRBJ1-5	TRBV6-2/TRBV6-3	ASSPGQGNHPQH
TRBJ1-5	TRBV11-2	ASSRTSGQGSNQPQH
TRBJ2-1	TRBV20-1	SALSGNYNEQF
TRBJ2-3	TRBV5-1	TSSRGDWTDTQY
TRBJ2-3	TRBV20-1	SANRQGAGDTQY
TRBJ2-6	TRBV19	ASSGTSSGANVLT
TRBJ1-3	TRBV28	ASSRQDTSGNTIY
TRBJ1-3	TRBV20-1	SAYRDRGNTIY
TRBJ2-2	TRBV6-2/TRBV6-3	ASSYRGLAGEVGKLF
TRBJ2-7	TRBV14	ASSQEGQY
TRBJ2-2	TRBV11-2	ASSLVDGSVAVELF
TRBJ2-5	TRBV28	ASSLYSRETQY
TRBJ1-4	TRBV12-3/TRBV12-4	ASSLGGVLF
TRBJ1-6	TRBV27	ASSFDRGYSPLH
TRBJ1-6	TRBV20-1	SARREDGTGYSPLH
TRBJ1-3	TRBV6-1	ASSEEGTAGNTIY
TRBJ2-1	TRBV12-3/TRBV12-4	ASSLRTGDNEQF
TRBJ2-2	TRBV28	ASTSFAGKVDAGELF
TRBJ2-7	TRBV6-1	ASSPTRTSGYEQY
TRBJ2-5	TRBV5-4	ASSPGPYQETQY
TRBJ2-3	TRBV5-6	ASSFAALSVSTDTQY
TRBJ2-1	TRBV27	ASSNLGTSRSRGVEQF
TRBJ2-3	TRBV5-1	ASRPGEDTQY
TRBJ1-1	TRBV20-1	SARDQRKTGSGTEAF
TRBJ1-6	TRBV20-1	SAREWSNAGNSPLH
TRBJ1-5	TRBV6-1	ASSLETDQPQH
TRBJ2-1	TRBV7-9	ASSPPGLAGGSSYNEQF
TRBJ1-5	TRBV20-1	SGRWGDSNQPQH
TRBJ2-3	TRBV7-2	ASSSRRTSTDTQY
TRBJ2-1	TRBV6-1	ASSSRGRGF
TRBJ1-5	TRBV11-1	ASSLGPLGQPQH
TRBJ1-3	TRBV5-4	ASSLPGQGTGNTIY
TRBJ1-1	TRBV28	ASSLVPAGGTEAF
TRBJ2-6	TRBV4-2	ASSQGTGRSGANILT
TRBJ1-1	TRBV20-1	SARDLRAPEAF
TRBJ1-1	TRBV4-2	ASSQSRAEAF
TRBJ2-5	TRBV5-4	ASSQLYSYQETQY
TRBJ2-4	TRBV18	ASSVELASNTKNIQY
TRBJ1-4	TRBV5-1	ASKLGQTNEKLF
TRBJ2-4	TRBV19	ASSSGTQAKNIQY